Each of the 30 T cell receptor beta chains below was sequenced from the same sample in a study of T cells in women clearing cervical HPV infection. Some clones are missing from TCRdb's copy, which holds only in-frame ones; the method was immunoSEQ multiplex PCR. This listing includes under 30,000 clones. Sequences were obtained from blood buffy coat. These receptors all come from a woman aged 18 to 75 with a cervical HPV16 infection that either progressed to CIN3+ or cleared (not recorded which).

For this clone: The read ends 3 residues early relative to the CDR3; the germline J gene fills the gap. The rearrangement links TRBV7-9 to TRBJ2-5; 10 bases align to TRBD1. The V gene's germline CDR1 is SEHNR and CDR2 FQNEAQ (reference sequence). The V gene end was trimmed by 1 base and the J gene end by 5 bases; junction bases not matched to a gene: 4. This CDR3 has 15 residues. CDR3: CASSLGDRGGETQYF. The CDR3 DNA, read in part, is TGTGCCAGCAGCTTAGGGGACAGGGGTGGTGAGACC.

Regarding this clone: The read falls 3 residues short of the CDR3 end, and the missing part is taken from the germline J gene. The V gene is TRBV7-6, the J gene TRBJ1-2; D is perhaps TRBD1 (5 bases). The germline V gene has CDR1 SGHVS and CDR2 FNYEAQ. The CDR3 spans 18 residues. This CDR3 reads CASSLRTGTSGAIYDYTF. CDR3 bases read: TGTGCCAGCAGCTTACGGACTGGGACTAGCGGAGCAATCTACGAC. Looking up the rest from reference TRBV7-6 and TRBJ1-2 gives the full variable domain: GAGVSQSPRYKVTKRGQDVALRCDPISGHVSLYWYRQALGQGPEFLTYFNYEAQQDKSGLPNDRFSAERPEGSISTLTIQRTEQRDSAMYRCASSLRTGTSGAIYDYTFGSGTRLTVV.

With respect to this clone: The read ends 3 residues before the CDR3 terminus; that terminus is restored from the germline J gene. V is TRBV19 and J is TRBJ2-2; D gene unclear. The germline gives CDR1 LNHDA, CDR2 SQIVND (reference sequence). The CDR3 has 14 residues. The CDR3 reads CASMRRRTNEKLFF. The sequenced part of the CDR3 DNA is TGTGCCAGTATGAGAAGACGAACTAATGAAAAG.

A remark on this clone: Coverage ceases 3 residues before the CDR3 finishes, and the germline J gene fills in the end. The V gene is TRBV2, the J gene TRBJ2-4; 7 nucleotides agree with TRBD2. The germline V gene has CDR1 SNHLY and CDR2 FYNNEI. CDR3 length: 14 amino acids. V gave up 3 bases and J gave up 8 bases; unmatched junction bases: 7. This CDR3 is CASSDWRELYIQYF. The sequenced part of the CDR3 DNA is TGTGCCAGCAGTGATTGGCGGGAGCTCTACATT.

A remark on this clone: The missing CDR3 end, 3 residues past where the read stops, is filled in from the germline J gene. V usage is TRBV10-3 and J usage is TRBJ2-2; 7 positions agree with TRBD2. This CDR3 contains 16 residues. Germline values: CDR1 ENHRY, CDR2 SYGVKD. This CDR3 is CAISGSGTSGANVLFF. CDR3 DNA (partial): TGTGCCATCAGTGGGAGCGGGACCTCTGGGGCCAACGTG.

As to this clone: The read terminates 3 residues before the CDR3 end, so the remaining end is supplied by the germline J gene. This rearrangement joins TRBV11-1 to TRBJ1-1, with D perhaps TRBD1 (5 bases). Germline CDR1 is SGHAT and CDR2 is FQDESV (reference sequence). CDR3 length equals 13 residues. V was pared by 7 bases and J by 1 base, with 10 bases between. CDR3 DNA (partial): TGTGCCAGCAAGGGGTGGGAGAACACTGAA. Its protein is CASKGWENTE. The CDR3 in full is CASKGWENTEAFF.

With respect to this clone: The observed sequence ends 3 residues before the CDR3 terminus, with the missing tail filled in from the germline J gene. V gene TRBV27 combines with J gene TRBJ2-5; D possibly corresponds to TRBD2 (5 bases). V was clipped by 6 bases and J by 3 bases, with 11 bases between them. CDR1 and CDR2 from the germline V gene are MNHEY and SMNVEV (reference sequence). The CDR3 length is 13 residues. The CDR3 region is CASRIRTEETQYF. The CDR3 bases that were read are TGTGCCAGCAGAATTAGGACTGAAGAGACC.

On this clone itself: The missing CDR3 end, 3 residues past where the read stops, is filled in from the germline J gene. This chain uses TRBV5-1 with TRBJ2-1; TRBD2 matches 8 bases. The V gene end was trimmed by 4 bases and the J gene end by 5 bases; junction bases not matched to a gene: 8. The CDR3 spans 15 residues. CDR1 and CDR2 (germline): SGHRS, YFSETQ. The CDR3: CASSRTTSADNEQFF. CDR3 DNA, as far as it was read: TGCGCCAGCAGCCGTACGACTAGCGCGGACAATGAG.

The CDR3 DNA, read in part, is TGCAGCGTTGAAGATCAGGACGGGGGATTTCTTACTGGAAACACC. It translates to CSVEDQDGGFLTGNT. The CDR3 reads in full as CSVEDQDGGFLTGNTIYF. The J gene is TRBJ1-3, the V gene TRBV29-1; D possibly corresponds to TRBD1 (5 bases). The CDR3 end falls 3 residues outside the read, so it is completed with the germline J gene. Germline-derived CDR1 and CDR2 are SQVTM and ANQGSEA. V shed 0 bases and J shed 2 bases, with 20 bases lying between them. The CDR3 consists of 18 residues.

With respect to this clone: The read halts 3 residues ahead of the CDR3 end, with the missing end drawn from the germline J gene. This sequence joins TRBV7-9 and TRBJ2-3, with 11 bases lining up with TRBD2. Looked up from germline, CDR1 is SEHNR and CDR2 is FQNEAQ (reference sequence). CDR3 length: 15 residues. CDR3 DNA, as far as it was read: TGTGCCAGCAGCTCAGGGACTAGCGGACAAGAGACG. As protein: CASSSGTSGQET. The CDR3, in full, reads CASSSGTSGQETQYF.

In the case of this clone: From the germline J gene comes the end of the CDR3, since the read stops 3 residues before it. The chain joins TRBV7-2 to TRBJ1-3; the D gene is possibly TRBD1 (5 bases). The germline V gene has CDR1 SGHTA and CDR2 FQGNSA. Trimming left V 5 bases short and J 1 base short, with 12 bases between. This CDR3 spans 15 amino acids. Partial CDR3 DNA: TGTGCCAGCAGCCCGCAAACAGGTTCTGGAAACACC. Its protein is CASSPQTGSGNT. The full CDR3 protein reads CASSPQTGSGNTIYF. Full variable domain (remainder filled in from reference TRBV7-2 and TRBJ1-3): GAGVSQSPSNKVTEKGKDVELRCDPISGHTALYWYRQSLGQGLEFLIYFQGNSAPDKSGLPSDRFSAERTGGSVSTLTIQRTQQEDSAVYLCASSPQTGSGNTIYFGEGSWLTVV.

About this clone: The read halts 3 residues ahead of the CDR3 end, with the missing end drawn from the germline J gene. This sample also contains other DNA sequences that code for the same CDR3. The genes are TRBV18 and TRBJ2-1; TRBD1 aligns across 7 bases. CDR1 and CDR2 (germline): KGHSH, LQKENI. This CDR3 spans 15 amino acids. The junction had 13 bases not matched to a gene; V was cut back by 9 bases and J by 5 bases. The CDR3 is CASQTGYDRDNEQFF. The CDR3 DNA, read in part, is TGTGCCAGTCAGACAGGGTATGACCGCGACAATGAG.

To note about this clone: The read ends 3 residues early relative to the CDR3; the germline J gene fills the gap. The rearrangement joins TRBV5-1 to TRBJ2-7; 9 bases map to TRBD2. Germline assignment: CDR1 SGHRS and CDR2 YFSETQ. The CDR3 contains 13 residues. Trimming removed 7 bases from V and 3 bases from J; junction bases left unmatched: 5. The sequenced part of the CDR3 DNA is TGCGCCAGCTCTAGCGGGGAGGGCTACGAG. Translating gives CASSSGEGYE. The full CDR3 protein reads CASSSGEGYEQYF.

A word on this clone: With the read ending 3 residues before the CDR3 end, the germline J gene is used to fill in that end. The V gene is TRBV10-1, the J gene TRBJ2-7, with D possibly matching TRBD2 (5 bases). CDR1 is WNHNN and CDR2 is SYGVQD in the germline V gene (reference sequence). V shed 2 bases and J shed 6 bases, with 17 bases lying between them. The CDR3 runs to 15 residues. The DNA read from the CDR3 is TGCGCCAGCAGTGAGAGTTCTAGCTTATCTGGCGAG. Its protein product is CASSESSSLSGE. In full, the CDR3 is CASSESSSLSGEQYF.

As to this clone: The read ends 3 residues before the CDR3 terminus; that terminus is restored from the germline J gene. This chain uses TRBV3-1 (or the pseudogene TRBV3-2) with TRBJ2-7; 9 bases line up with TRBD2. Trimming at V came to 2 bases and at J to 5 bases, leaving 10 bases not matched to a gene. This CDR3 is 16 amino acids long. CDR1 is LGHDT, CDR2 YNNKEL, per germline (reference sequence). CDR3: CASSQNLAGGLDEQYF. The covered CDR3 bases are TGTGCCAGCAGCCAAAACTTGGCGGGGGGGCTCGACGAG.

A remark on this clone: The read ends 3 residues before the CDR3 terminus; that terminus is restored from the germline J gene. V gene TRBV5-1 combines with J gene TRBJ2-2; 7 positions agree with TRBD1. CDR1 and CDR2 from the germline V gene are SGHRS and YFSETQ. The CDR3 runs to 15 residues. V shed 0 bases and J 1 base; nucleotides not matched to a gene: 0. The part of the CDR3 DNA that was read is TGCGCCAGCAGCTTGGGACAGGGGAACACCGGGGAG. Its protein product is CASSLGQGNTGE. From start to end, the CDR3 is CASSLGQGNTGELFF.

Comments on this clone: The read is 3 residues too short to cover the CDR3 end, so that end is filled in from the germline J gene. This chain links TRBV18 with TRBJ1-2, with D perhaps matching TRBD1 (5 bases). Germline assignment: CDR1 KGHSH and CDR2 LQKENI. This CDR3 has 13 amino acids. CDR3 DNA, as far as it was read: TGTGCCAGCTCACTGTGGGGCGGAGATACC. Translated, it gives CASSLWGGDT. The entire CDR3 protein reads CASSLWGGDTYTF.

The CDR3 sequence is CASSKGLAGVSGTQYF. CDR3 DNA (partial): TGTGCCAGTAGTAAGGGACTAGCGGGGGTATCTGGGACC. This chain connects TRBV19 to TRBJ2-5; 14 bases are shared with TRBD2. Read data end 3 residues before the CDR3 end; the end is taken from the germline J gene. V trimming: 4 bases; J trimming: 7 bases; junction bases outside the gene matches: 8. This CDR3 contains 16 residues. Germline assignment: CDR1 LNHDA and CDR2 SQIVND (reference sequence).

In the case of this clone: The read terminates 3 residues ahead of where the CDR3 ends, so the germline J gene completes it. The rearrangement uses TRBV18 and TRBJ1-1; 9 positions agree with TRBD1. CDR3 size: 15 residues. Germline V lookup: CDR1 KGHSH, CDR2 LQKENI. V lost 4 bases, J lost 3 bases, and 6 bases stayed unmatched. This CDR3 reads CASSQTGGGDTEAFF. The DNA read from the CDR3 is TGTGCCAGCTCACAGACAGGGGGGGGTGACACTGAA.

On this clone itself: The read stops 3 residues short of the end of the CDR3; the missing end is completed from the germline J gene. This sequence joins TRBV7-9 and TRBJ2-7; D unresolved. Germline lookup yields CDR1 SEHNR and CDR2 FQNEAQ (reference sequence). This CDR3 is 13 amino acids long. The V gene lost 3 bases and the J gene lost 0 bases, with 6 bases spanning the gap. This chain's CDR3 is CASSFKGSYEQYF. CDR3 DNA, as far as it was read: TGTGCCAGCAGCTTCAAGGGCTCCTACGAG.

As for this clone: The sequenced fragment ends 3 residues before the CDR3 boundary, so the rest is inferred from the germline J gene. The rearrangement joins TRBV10-3 to TRBJ1-2, with D perhaps matching TRBD1 (6 bases). From germline, CDR1 is ENHRY and CDR2 SYGVKD. The CDR3 sequence is 15 residues long. The sequenced CDR3 bases are TGTGCCATCAGTGAGCCCTGGACAGCCGTGGGGGGC. Amino acids: CAISEPWTAVGG. The full CDR3 is CAISEPWTAVGGYTF.

In regard to this clone: The CDR3 extends 3 residues past the end of the read, so its final part is completed from the germline J gene. The V call is TRBV30, the J call TRBJ1-2; D gene unclear. The length of the CDR3 is 11 residues. The germline gives CDR1 GTSNPN, CDR2 SVGIG (reference sequence). CDR3 in amino acids: CAWAEPYDYTF. The DNA read from the CDR3 is TGTGCCTGGGCCGAACCCTACGAC.

Comment on this clone: The read comes to an end 3 residues before the CDR3 does, leaving the germline J gene to fill in the end. This chain links TRBV19 with TRBJ2-3; 7 bases fit TRBD2. The germline CDR1 and CDR2 sequences are LNHDA and SQIVND (reference sequence). CDR3 length equals 14 residues. The part of the CDR3 DNA that was read is TGTGCCAGTAGTATTCGCGGGGAGGGCGAGACG. Translated: CASSIRGEGET. In full, the CDR3 is CASSIRGEGETQYF.

Turning to this clone: Read data end 3 residues before the CDR3 end; the end is taken from the germline J gene. The rearrangement uses TRBV5-5 and TRBJ1-4; perhaps TRBD1 as D (5 bases). V lost 4 bases and J 0 bases, leaving 10 bases between the germline ends. The CDR3 runs to 15 residues. Germline V gene data show CDR1 as SGHKS and CDR2 as YYEKEE (reference sequence). The part of the CDR3 DNA that was read is TGTGCCAGCAGCGGGGCGATTGCAACTAATGAAAAA. This gives the protein CASSGAIATNEK. The CDR3 as a whole reads CASSGAIATNEKLFF.

With respect to this clone: The CDR3 end lies 3 residues beyond the end of the read and is filled in from the germline J gene. The chain carries TRBV29-1 and TRBJ2-7; D may be TRBD2 (6 bases). The CDR3 extends over 12 amino acids. Germline V CDR1 and CDR2: SQVTM, ANQGSEA. V lost 6 bases and J lost 4, with 13 bases in between. The CDR3 here is CSVASGGYEQYF. The DNA read from the CDR3 is TGCAGCGTCGCCTCTGGGGGGTACGAG.

The sequenced CDR3 bases are TGTGCCAGTAGTAACCTTAGGGGGCGCGGTGAAAAG. The encoded protein is CASSNLRGRGEK. The full CDR3 reads CASSNLRGRGEKLFF. The rearrangement uses TRBV19 and TRBJ2-2; TRBD1 matches at 7 bases. The read gets to within 3 residues of the CDR3 end, and the germline J gene fills in the rest. Germline CDR1 and CDR2: LNHDA and SQIVND (reference sequence). The length of the CDR3 is 15 residues.

Details on this clone: The CDR3 goes on 3 residues after the read ends, and that part is filled in from the germline J gene. This chain links TRBV7-2 with TRBJ2-3; D is ambiguous. The CDR3 extends over 14 amino acids. Germline-derived CDR1 and CDR2 are SGHTA and FQGNSA. The covered CDR3 bases are TGTGCCAGCAGCTTAGCGGGCAGGCAAGAGACG. Amino acid sequence: CASSLAGRQET. The complete CDR3 reads CASSLAGRQETQYF.

Details on this clone: Read sequence stops 3 residues before the CDR3 end, and the germline J gene provides the missing end. This chain uses TRBV5-1 with TRBJ2-1; 9 bases match TRBD2. Trimming removed 0 bases from V and 7 bases from J; junction bases left unmatched: 11. Germline V CDR1 and CDR2: SGHRS, YFSETQ. CDR3 length equals 17 residues. The CDR3 reads CASSLARGAGGGNEQFF. CDR3 DNA (partial): TGCGCCAGCAGCTTGGCCAGAGGAGCGGGGGGAGGAAATGAG. The whole variable domain, remainder taken from reference TRBV5-1 and TRBJ2-1, is KAGVTQTPRYLIKTRGQQVTLSCSPISGHRSVSWYQQTPGQGLQFLFEYFSETQRNKGNFPGRFSGRQFSNSRSEMNVSTLELGDSALYLCASSLARGAGGGNEQFFGPGTRLTVL.

Comment on this clone: The missing CDR3 end, 3 residues past where the read stops, is filled in from the germline J gene. The chain recombines TRBV18 with TRBJ2-7; perhaps TRBD1 as D (6 bases). The germline CDR1 and CDR2 sequences are KGHSH and LQKENI. The CDR3 is 16 residues long. Deletions cut 6 bases from V and 1 base from J, with 19 bases between. The sequenced part of the CDR3 DNA is TGTGCCAGCTCTCAAGGGGTACAGGGAACTTCCTACGAG. This codes for CASSQGVQGTSYE. The complete CDR3 protein is CASSQGVQGTSYEQYF. The entire variable domain, with the rest obtained from reference TRBV18 and TRBJ2-7, is as follows: NAGVMQNPRHLVRRRGQEARLRCSPMKGHSHVYWYRQLPEEGLKFMVYLQKENIIDESGMPKERFSAEFPKEGPSILRIQQVVRGDSAAYFCASSQGVQGTSYEQYFGPGTRLTVT.

Concerning this clone: The CDR3 end is not reached by the read, which stops 3 residues before it; the germline J gene fills it in. V usage is TRBV19 and J usage is TRBJ2-7; 8 bases fit TRBD1. Unmatched junction bases numbered 6, after V lost 5 bases and J lost 0 bases. The germline gives CDR1 LNHDA, CDR2 SQIVND (reference sequence). The CDR3 runs 15 residues. The CDR3 loop is CASSLRGHSSYEQYF. CDR3 bases read: TGTGCCAGTAGTCTCAGGGGGCATAGCTCCTACGAG. Full variable domain (remainder filled in from reference TRBV19 and TRBJ2-7): DGGITQSPKYLFRKEGQNVTLSCEQNLNHDAMYWYRQDPGQGLRLIYYSQIVNDFQKGDIAEGYSVSREKKESFPLTVTSAQKNPTAFYLCASSLRGHSSYEQYFGPGTRLTVT.